The 7 T cell receptor beta chains below all came from one sample that was sequenced in a study of shared clonotypes between healthy human individuals. Naive-designated CD8 cells lacked CD45RO, were positively enriched for CCR7, and omitted terminally differentiated effector memory CD45RA+ cells. The table came from immunoSEQ multiplex PCR; TCRdb's copy has only in-frame clones and leaves some out. The sample lists 800,000 or so clones, 96% occurring once. The sample was naive CD8+ T cells sorted from blood. The receptor source for this set is a young man in good health.

This clone was found once. CDR3 in amino acids: CASSSREKGHYEQYF. CDR3 nucleotides: TGCGCCAGCAGCTCCCGGGAAAAGGGACACTACGAGCAGTACTTC. The chain carries TRBV5-1 and TRBJ2-7, with D possibly being TRBD1 (6 bases). The V gene lost 3 bases and the J gene lost 3 bases, with 16 bases spanning the gap. The CDR3 has 15 residues. The V gene's germline CDR1 is SGHRS and CDR2 YFSETQ.

The CDR3 DNA reads as TGTGCCAGCAGCGACAGGGGTTCCAATCAGCCCCAGCATTTT. Protein sequence: CASSDRGSNQPQHF. The chain uses TRBV5-6 and TRBJ1-5; 8 positions agree with TRBD1. The CDR3 spans 14 residues. V was pared by 4 bases and J by 3 bases, with 3 bases of the junction left unmatched. Germline CDR1 SGHDT, CDR2 YYEEEE.

V is TRBV25-1 and J is TRBJ1-2; D perhaps matches TRBD1 (5 bases). V gave up 1 base and J gave up 8 bases, with 11 bases separating them. The CDR3 loop spans 13 amino acids. The germline V gene encodes CDR1 MGHDK and CDR2 SYGVNS. This CDR3 reads CASSELEGRGYTF. The CDR3 nucleotides read TGTGCCAGCAGTGAATTAGAGGGGCGAGGCTACACCTTC.

The V and J genes are TRBV10-3 and TRBJ2-7; 7 bases are a match to TRBD1. CDR1 ENHRY and CDR2 SYGVKD come from the germline V gene. The CDR3 length is 14 residues. V dropped 6 bases and J dropped 7; count of bases not matched to a gene: 12. CDR3 in amino acids: CAISLPGQSIEQYF. CDR3 DNA sequence: TGTGCCATCAGCCTACCGGGACAGTCTATTGAGCAGTACTTC.

This clone was recorded only once. At the DNA level, this CDR3 is encoded by other sequences in the same sample as well. V is TRBV7-9 and J is TRBJ1-5; D gene unclear. From germline, CDR1 is SEHNR and CDR2 FQNEAQ (reference sequence). Trimming stripped 3 bases from V and 6 bases from J, with 9 bases between. The CDR3 extends over 13 amino acids. This CDR3 reads CASSFGPGQPQHF. The CDR3, as DNA: TGTGCCAGCAGCTTTGGGCCTGGTCAGCCCCAGCATTTT.

This clone is a singleton in its sample. The rearrangement links TRBV19 to TRBJ2-1, with 7 bases matching TRBD2. From germline, CDR1 is LNHDA and CDR2 SQIVND (reference sequence). The CDR3 is made up of 13 amino acids. V lost 5 bases to trimming and J lost 9 bases; unmatched junction nucleotides: 7. The CDR3 loop is CASSWTRLTEQFF. The CDR3 DNA is TGTGCCAGTAGTTGGACTAGACTCACTGAGCAGTTCTTC.

The rearrangement uses TRBV19 and TRBJ2-1; D is unresolved. Per germline, CDR1 LNHDA and CDR2 SQIVND (reference sequence). The length of the CDR3 is 11 residues. V lost 6 bases and J 5 bases, leaving 5 bases between the germline ends. This chain's CDR3 is CASRLNNEQFF. The CDR3 bases are TGTGCCAGTAGATTAAACAATGAGCAGTTCTTC.